Included here is one T cell receptor (beta chain) sequence, with context. Clones were read by immunoSEQ multiplex PCR, and TCRdb kept only the in-frame ones, dropping some. The sample lists more than 250,000 clones; 85% to 90% were seen once. Germline V gene data show CDR1 as SGHTA and CDR2 as FQGNSA. After removal of 5 bases from V and 5 bases from J, the junction contained 14 bases not matched to a gene. This CDR3 region has 16 residues. This specimen comes from a study of blood T cell repertoires in COVID-19. Overall study: Acute and convalescent COVID-19 samples came from the United States, Italy and Spain.

Donors in Cohort 3 counted as recovered after two negative PCRs, clearance, or symptom resolution. Sequenced: PBMCs or T cells enriched from blood (not recorded which). The chain uses TRBV7-2 and TRBJ1-2; 7 nucleotides match TRBD1. This sequence originates from a woman aged 18-30 years who had recovered from COVID-19. The CDR3 region is CASSGDSGDGGYGYTF. Here the CDR3 DNA reads TGTGCCAGCAGCGGGGACAGTGGGGATGGTGGATATGGCTACACCTTC.